The 27 T cell receptor beta chains reported below all come from one sample, sequenced in a study of T cells in Graves' hyperthyroidism and ophthalmopathy. TCR beta CDR3 regions were amplified from RNA transcripts. First-round RT-PCR targeting the TCR CDR3 was performed with the HTBI primer set. MiXCR, run by TCRdb on the multiplex PCR reads, gives a single entry per CDR3 protein. The sample holds nearly 600,000 distinct CDR3 sequences, around 14% seen once. The specimen was blood. The receptors stem from a woman aged 30 to 39 with Graves' hyperthyroidism that later progressed to Graves' ophthalmopathy.

This sequence joins TRBV20-1 and TRBJ2-1; TRBD2 matches 8 bases. After removal of 3 bases from V and 5 bases from J, the junction contained 12 bases not matched to a gene. The CDR3 consists of 16 residues. CDR1 DFQATT and CDR2 SNEGSKA come from the germline V gene (reference sequence). The CDR3 DNA reads TGCAGTGCTAGGGTTCTGACGGGAGGGTTCGACAATGAGCAGTTCTTC. This gives the protein CSARVLTGGFDNEQFF.

The rearrangement uses TRBV19 and TRBJ2-1; D unresolved. V lost 1 base and J 5 bases, leaving 9 bases between the germline ends. The CDR3 contains 14 residues. The germline V gene has CDR1 LNHDA and CDR2 SQIVND (reference sequence). CDR3 coding DNA: TGTGCCAGTAGTATAGGCGGAAAACACAATGAGCAGTTCTTC. Translating gives CASSIGGKHNEQFF. Using reference TRBV19 and TRBJ2-1 for the parts outside the CDR3, the full variable domain is DGGITQSPKYLFRKEGQNVTLSCEQNLNHDAMYWYRQDPGQGLRLIYYSQIVNDFQKGDIAEGYSVSREKKESFPLTVTSAQKNPTAFYLCASSIGGKHNEQFFGPGTRLTVL.

About this clonotype: A much larger clone lies a single base off, so this may be a read error. The chain's CDR3 is CASSEYDRDRNQPQHF. DNA for the CDR3: TGTGCCAGCAGTGAGTATGACAGGGATCGCAATCAGCCCCAGCATTTT. This chain connects TRBV27 to TRBJ1-5; 7 nucleotides line up with TRBD1. V shed 5 bases, J shed 2 bases, and the junction held 9 bases outside the gene matches. The CDR3 consists of 16 residues. The germline CDR1 and CDR2 sequences are MNHEY and SMNVEV (reference sequence).

This clonotype was counted at least ten times. V is TRBV20-1 and J is TRBJ2-5; 14 positions agree with TRBD2. The V segment lost 6 bases and the J segment 5 bases; nucleotides outside the gene matches: 11. This CDR3 comprises 16 residues. Germline assignment: CDR1 DFQATT and CDR2 SNEGSKA (reference sequence). The CDR3 nucleotides read TGCAGTGCCCTAATGGGACTAGCGGGAGTAGGGGAGACCCAGTACTTC. Its protein product is CSALMGLAGVGETQYF.

This clonotype was observed at least ten times. The chain uses TRBV14 and TRBJ2-2; tentatively, D is TRBD2 (6 bases). V lost 5 bases and J lost 2, with 12 bases in between. The CDR3 contains 15 residues. Per germline, CDR1 SGHDN and CDR2 FVKESK. The CDR3 loop is CASSWGTPNTGELFF. The CDR3 bases are TGTGCCAGCAGCTGGGGGACTCCTAACACCGGGGAGCTGTTTTTT.

The J gene is TRBJ2-7, the V gene TRBV11-2; 9 bases are a match to TRBD2. The CDR3 runs to 18 residues. After removal of 2 bases from V and 5 bases from J, the junction contained 16 bases not matched to a gene. Germline V gene lookup returns CDR1 SGHAT and CDR2 FQNNGV. CDR3 coding DNA: TGTGCCAGCAGCTTACTCGTTCTCCTCGCGGGAGGGCCGGACGAGCAGTACTTC. Amino acid sequence: CASSLLVLLAGGPDEQYF.

V gene TRBV7-2 combines with J gene TRBJ1-3; D gene uncertain. The V and J ends lost 8 bases and 2 bases respectively, with 7 bases between them. CDR1 is SGHTA and CDR2 is FQGNSA in the germline V gene. The CDR3 extends over 12 amino acids. CDR3 residues: CASSRAGNTIYF. DNA of the CDR3: TGTGCCAGCTCAAGAGCTGGAAACACCATATATTTT.

This clonotype was seen more than once but under ten times. V is TRBV9 and J is TRBJ2-3; TRBD1 might be the D (5 bases). This CDR3 has 17 amino acids. V was shortened by 3 bases and J by 4 bases, with 21 bases between the two germline ends. In germline, CDR1 is SGDLS, CDR2 YYNGEE. CDR3 loop: CASSGLQGYDSPDTQYF. The CDR3 DNA reads as TGTGCCAGCAGCGGACTCCAGGGCTACGATAGTCCAGATACGCAGTATTTT.

This rearrangement joins TRBV7-3 to TRBJ2-7, with D perhaps TRBD2 (5 bases). Per the germline V gene, CDR1 is SGHTA and CDR2 is FQGTGA. The CDR3 consists of 11 residues. The germline V and J ends were trimmed by 4 bases and 6 bases, with 7 bases remaining between them. CDR3 protein: CASSSGSEQYF. In DNA form, the CDR3 reads TGTGCCAGCAGCTCGGGGAGCGAGCAGTACTTC.

This clonotype was counted ten times or more. A read error may be the cause here, since a much bigger clone is one base away. The rearrangement joins TRBV12-3 or TRBV12-4 to TRBJ1-2, with 7 nucleotides matching TRBD1. The CDR3 covers 13 residues. Losses at the gene ends were 6 bases for V and 2 bases for J; bases not matched to a gene: 3. The CDR3 is CASSATGNYGYTF. CDR3 sequence (DNA): TGTGCCAGCAGCGCGACAGGGAACTATGGCTACACCTTC.

V is TRBV12-5 and J is TRBJ2-7, with D unresolved. CDR1 is LGHNT, CDR2 FRNRAP, per germline. V lost 1 base and J lost 3, with 19 bases in between. The CDR3 length is 17 residues. DNA for the CDR3: TGTGCTAGTGGTTTGGCCCACGGTATTTTTACCCACTACGAGCAGTACTTC. This encodes CASGLAHGIFTHYEQYF.

This clonotype was counted ten times or more. The chain has TRBV13 and TRBJ2-2; D tentatively fits TRBD1 or TRBD2 (5 bases each). V was pared by 6 bases and J by 1 base, with 27 bases between. The germline V gene encodes CDR1 PRHDT and CDR2 FYEKMQ (reference sequence). There are 20 residues in the CDR3. For the CDR3, the DNA is TGTGCCAGCAGACTGAGGGGCGGATACCGACCCCTCATGAACACCGGGGAGCTGTTTTTT. Translated, it gives CASRLRGGYRPLMNTGELFF.

The rearrangement joins TRBV4-2 to TRBJ2-1, with D unresolved. The CDR3 covers 15 residues. The germline V gene encodes CDR1 LGHNA and CDR2 YNFKEQ. The V and J ends lost 0 bases and 8 bases respectively, with 14 bases between them. CDR3 sequence reads: CASSQDVSSPDEQFF. The CDR3 DNA sequence: TGTGCCAGCAGCCAAGATGTTAGCTCCCCAGATGAGCAGTTCTTC.

This clonotype appeared many times. The CDR3 sequence is CASSVAPNMGRRVYSYEQYF. CDR3 nucleotides: TGTGCCAGCAGTGTGGCCCCCAATATGGGGCGCAGGGTATACTCCTACGAGCAGTACTTC. The chain links TRBV6-1 to TRBJ2-7, with D perhaps matching TRBD1 (5 bases). The CDR3 runs 20 residues. V was shortened by 4 bases and J by 0 bases, with 28 bases between the two germline ends. CDR1 and CDR2 (germline): MNHNS, SASEGT.

At least ten counts were recorded for this clonotype. The V gene is TRBV7-3, the J gene TRBJ2-7; TRBD1 is a possible D gene (6 bases). This CDR3 is built from 14 residues. The V gene lost 6 bases and the J gene lost 2 bases, with 14 bases spanning the gap. Germline V gene sequence: CDR1 SGHTA, CDR2 FQGTGA. CDR3 nucleotide sequence: TGTGCCAGCAGTCTAGGACAGATACCCTACGAGCAGTACTTC. Its protein is CASSLGQIPYEQYF. The full variable domain, rest sourced from reference TRBV7-3 and TRBJ2-7, is GAGVSQTPSNKVTEKGKYVELRCDPISGHTALYWYRQSLGQGPEFLIYFQGTGAADDSGLPNDRFFAVRPEGSVSTLKIQRTERGDSAVYLCASSLGQIPYEQYFGPGTRLTVT.

The sample holds many counts of this clonotype. This chain uses TRBV24-1 with TRBJ2-1, with a weak D call TRBD2 (6 bases). Germline V gene lookup returns CDR1 KGHDR and CDR2 SFDVKD. The CDR3 extends over 16 amino acids. The V end was cut by 0 bases, the J end by 2 bases, with 10 bases between. The CDR3 reads CATSDLDGSAYNEQFF. The CDR3 nucleotides are TGTGCCACCAGTGATTTGGACGGGAGCGCCTACAATGAGCAGTTCTTC.

This clonotype was recorded many times. The chain uses TRBV19 and TRBJ2-7; possible D gene TRBD1, 5 bases. From germline, CDR1 is LNHDA and CDR2 SQIVND (reference sequence). The CDR3 is 14 residues long. V was cut by 6 bases and J by 1 base, with 13 bases left in between. The CDR3 spells CASRLTASSYEQYF. For the CDR3, the DNA is TGTGCCAGTAGGCTGACAGCTTCTTCCTACGAGCAGTACTTC.

This clonotype was seen repeatedly, ten times or more. The V and J genes are TRBV24-1 and TRBJ2-2; possibly TRBD1 for D (6 bases). This CDR3 has 15 amino acids. V shed 1 base and J shed 1 base, with 6 bases lying between them. The germline V gene encodes CDR1 KGHDR and CDR2 SFDVKD. The CDR3 loop is CATSDLQGNTGELFF. CDR3 nucleotides: TGTGCCACCAGTGATTTACAGGGGAACACCGGGGAGCTGTTTTTT.

This clonotype showed up many times. This chain connects TRBV20-1 to TRBJ2-7, with D perhaps TRBD1 or TRBD2 (5 bases each). Trimming shortened V by 6 bases and J by 4 bases, and 16 bases separated the two germline ends. This CDR3 has 13 residues. Germline V lookup: CDR1 DFQATT, CDR2 SNEGSKA (reference sequence). CDR3 region: CSAPGAGQYEQYF. CDR3 in DNA: TGCAGTGCCCCCGGGGCAGGACAATACGAGCAGTACTTC.

This clonotype has ten or more counts. The J gene is TRBJ2-7, the V gene TRBV13, with a weak D call TRBD1 (6 bases). CDR1 is PRHDT and CDR2 is FYEKMQ in the germline V gene (reference sequence). Trimming removed 6 bases at V and 2 bases at J, with 11 bases between. This CDR3 is built from 13 residues. Written as DNA, the CDR3 is TGTGCCAGCAGTCACGGACAGACCTACGAGCAGTACTTC. Residues: CASSHGQTYEQYF.

J is TRBJ2-7 and V is TRBV6-1; a possible D gene is TRBD1 (6 bases). The CDR3 has 15 residues. The germline gives CDR1 MNHNS, CDR2 SASEGT. The V end was cut by 5 bases, the J end by 3 bases, with 17 bases between. In DNA, the CDR3 is TGTGCCAGCAGTTATAGTCGCGACAGGAGCTACGAGCAGTACTTC. Protein: CASSYSRDRSYEQYF.

This clonotype was seen repeatedly, ten times or more. The chain combines TRBV27 with TRBJ1-2; no reliable D call. V lost 4 bases and J 8 bases, leaving 14 bases between the germline ends. The CDR3 length is 13 residues. Germline V gene lookup returns CDR1 MNHEY and CDR2 SMNVEV (reference sequence). The CDR3 reads CASSSKAPWGYTF. The CDR3 nucleotides are TGTGCCAGCAGTTCAAAGGCTCCTTGGGGCTACACCTTC.

This clonotype was seen many times. The chain joins TRBV20-1 to TRBJ2-7; 9 positions agree with TRBD1. The CDR3 totals 15 residues. Germline lookup yields CDR1 DFQATT and CDR2 SNEGSKA (reference sequence). Trimming removed 5 bases from V and 3 bases from J; junction bases left unmatched: 11. The CDR3 DNA reads TGCAGTGCTCAATCCGGGACAGGGAAGTTCTACGAGCAGTACTTC. Its translation is CSAQSGTGKFYEQYF.

This clonotype was recorded many times. The chain employs TRBV24-1 and TRBJ2-2; the D call may be TRBD1 or TRBD2 (5 bases each). This CDR3 is built from 13 residues. Trimming cost V 10 bases and J 5 bases, with 13 bases left between them. Germline assignment: CDR1 KGHDR and CDR2 SFDVKD. CDR3 coding DNA: TGTGCCACTCAGGGACGGGGTACCGGGGAGCTGTTTTTT. It is translated as CATQGRGTGELFF.

This clonotype was observed at least ten times. Here the CDR3 reads CASSLQSRGTEAFF. CDR3 coding DNA: TGTGCCAGCAGCTTACAATCTCGGGGCACTGAAGCTTTCTTT. The chain combines TRBV11-2 with TRBJ1-1; unclear D gene. The length of the CDR3 is 14 residues. The germline V gene has CDR1 SGHAT and CDR2 FQNNGV. V lost 2 bases and J lost 4, with 11 bases in between. Drawing the rest from reference TRBV11-2 and TRBJ1-1, the complete variable domain is EAGVAQSPRYKIIEKRQSVAFWCNPISGHATLYWYQQILGQGPKLLIQFQNNGVVDDSQLPKDRFSAERLKGVDSTLKIQPAKLEDSAVYLCASSLQSRGTEAFFGQGTRLTVV.

This clonotype occurred a few times. The V gene is TRBV28, the J gene TRBJ1-5, with D possibly TRBD1 on 5 matching bases. CDR1 and CDR2 (germline): MDHEN, SYDVKM. The CDR3 extends over 15 amino acids. Deletions cut 5 bases from V and 4 bases from J, with 15 bases between. In nucleotides, the CDR3 is TGTGCCAGCAGTCTGCCGGGACGGACTAATCAGCCCCAGCATTTT. This gives the protein CASSLPGRTNQPQHF.

This clonotype has at least ten counts. This chain links TRBV11-3 with TRBJ1-1, with a possible D match to TRBD1 (5 bases). The CDR3 is 14 residues long. CDR1 is SGHNT, CDR2 YENEEA, per germline. V was pared by 3 bases and J by 5 bases, with 13 bases between. The CDR3 coding sequence is TGTGCCAGCAGCTTCCTCGACAGACCTACTGAAGCTTTCTTT. It is translated as CASSFLDRPTEAFF. Looking up the rest from reference TRBV11-3 and TRBJ1-1 gives the full variable domain: EAGVVQSPRYKIIEKKQPVAFWCNPISGHNTLYWYLQNLGQGPELLIRYENEEAVDDSQLPKDRFSAERLKGVDSTLKIQPAELGDSAVYLCASSFLDRPTEAFFGQGTRLTVV.